This T cell receptor (beta chain) was retrieved from a study of cytomegalovirus exposure and HLA in healthy donors. The V gene end was trimmed by 3 bases and the J gene end by 5 bases; junction bases not matched to a gene: 6. This CDR3 spans 15 amino acids. Germline V gene sequence: CDR1 SGHTA, CDR2 FQGNSA. A word on this clone: Its antigen remains unidentified.

PCR was performed using 60 Vbeta and 13 Jbeta primers. Profiling relied on immunoSEQ multiplex PCR, and the TCRdb table lists in-frame clones only, not all of them. The data hold tens of thousands of clones, with about 66% observed a single time. Study results and caveats: In a later analysis, TCR beta V- and J-gene trimming showed a link to a missense DCLRE1C variant.

The receptor's source is a man in his forties in good health and CMV-seropositive. This rearrangement joins TRBV7-2 to TRBJ1-4, with 7 bases identical to TRBD1. The specimen sequenced was PBMCs. The CDR3 DNA reads as TGTGCCAGCAGCTTCGGGGGACAGACGAATGAAAAACTGTTTTTT. Translating gives CASSFGGQTNEKLFF.